This T cell receptor (beta chain) was recovered during a study of cytomegalovirus exposure and HLA in healthy donors. The CDR3 extends over 14 amino acids. Germline lookup yields CDR1 MNHNY and CDR2 SVGAGI (reference sequence). Trimming took 4 bases from V and 0 from J, leaving 9 bases between them. PCR amplification relied on 60 Vbeta primers (plus 13 Jbeta primers). Produced via immunoSEQ multiplex PCR; TCRdb's table is partial and in-frame only. Of 60,000 to 85,000 clones listed, 72% are singletons. The sample was PBMCs. V usage is TRBV6-6 and J usage is TRBJ1-1; the D is unclear. The sequence came from a man aged 55 to 69 in good health and CMV-seropositive. The CDR3 DNA reads TGTGCCAGCAGTTCGACACGGTTGAACACTGAAGCTTTCTTT. Translated, it gives CASSSTRLNTEAFF.